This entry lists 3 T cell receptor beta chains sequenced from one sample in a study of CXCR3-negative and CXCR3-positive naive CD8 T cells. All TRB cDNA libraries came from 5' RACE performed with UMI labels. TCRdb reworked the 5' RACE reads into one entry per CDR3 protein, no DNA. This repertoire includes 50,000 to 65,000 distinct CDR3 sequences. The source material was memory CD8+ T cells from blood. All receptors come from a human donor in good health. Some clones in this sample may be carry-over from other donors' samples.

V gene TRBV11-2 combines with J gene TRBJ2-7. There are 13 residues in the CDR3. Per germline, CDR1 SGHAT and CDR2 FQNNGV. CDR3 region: CASSFGWNYEQYF.

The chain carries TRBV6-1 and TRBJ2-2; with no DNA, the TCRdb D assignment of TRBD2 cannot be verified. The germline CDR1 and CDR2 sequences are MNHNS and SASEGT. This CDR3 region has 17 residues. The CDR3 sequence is CASSEGPGLEGTGELFF.

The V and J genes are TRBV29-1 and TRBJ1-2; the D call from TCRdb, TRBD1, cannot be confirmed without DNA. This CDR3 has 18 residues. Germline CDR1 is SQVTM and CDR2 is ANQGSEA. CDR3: CSVDDGTAPKLANYGYTF.